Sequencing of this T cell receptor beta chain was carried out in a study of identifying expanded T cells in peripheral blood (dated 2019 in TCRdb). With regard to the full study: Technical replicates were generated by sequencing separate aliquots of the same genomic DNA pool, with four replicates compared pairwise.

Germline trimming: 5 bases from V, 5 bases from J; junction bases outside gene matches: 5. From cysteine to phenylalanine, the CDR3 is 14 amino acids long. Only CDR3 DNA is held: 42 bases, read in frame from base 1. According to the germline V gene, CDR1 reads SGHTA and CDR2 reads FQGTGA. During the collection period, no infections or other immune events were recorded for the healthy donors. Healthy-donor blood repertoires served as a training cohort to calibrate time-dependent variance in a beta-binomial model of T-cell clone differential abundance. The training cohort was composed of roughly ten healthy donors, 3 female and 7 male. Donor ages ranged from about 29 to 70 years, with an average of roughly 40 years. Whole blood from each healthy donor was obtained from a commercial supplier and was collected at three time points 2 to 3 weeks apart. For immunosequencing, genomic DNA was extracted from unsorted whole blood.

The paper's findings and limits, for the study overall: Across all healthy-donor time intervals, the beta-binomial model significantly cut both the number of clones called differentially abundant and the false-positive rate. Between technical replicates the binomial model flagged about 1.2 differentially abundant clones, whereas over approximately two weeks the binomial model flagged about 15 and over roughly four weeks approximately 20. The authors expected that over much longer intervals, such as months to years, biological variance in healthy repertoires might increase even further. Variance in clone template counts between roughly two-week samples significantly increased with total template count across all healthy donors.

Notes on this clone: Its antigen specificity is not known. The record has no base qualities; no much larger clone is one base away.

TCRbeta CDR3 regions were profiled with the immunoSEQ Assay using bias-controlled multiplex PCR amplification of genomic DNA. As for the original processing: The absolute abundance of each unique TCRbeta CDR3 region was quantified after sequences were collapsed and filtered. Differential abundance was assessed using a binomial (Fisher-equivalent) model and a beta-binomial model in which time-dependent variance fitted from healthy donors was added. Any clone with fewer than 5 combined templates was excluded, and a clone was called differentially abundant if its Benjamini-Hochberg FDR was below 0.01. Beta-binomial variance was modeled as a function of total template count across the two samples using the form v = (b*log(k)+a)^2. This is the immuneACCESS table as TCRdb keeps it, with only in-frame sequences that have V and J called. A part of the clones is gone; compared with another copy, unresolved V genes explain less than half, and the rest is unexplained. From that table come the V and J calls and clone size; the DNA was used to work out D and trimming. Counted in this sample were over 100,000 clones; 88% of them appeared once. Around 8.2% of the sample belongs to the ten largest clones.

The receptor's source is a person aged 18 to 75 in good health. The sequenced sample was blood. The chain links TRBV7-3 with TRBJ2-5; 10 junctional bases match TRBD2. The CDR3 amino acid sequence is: CASSRLAGSETQYF. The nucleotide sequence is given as TGTGCCAGCAGCCGACTAGCGGGCAGCGAGACCCAGTACTTC.